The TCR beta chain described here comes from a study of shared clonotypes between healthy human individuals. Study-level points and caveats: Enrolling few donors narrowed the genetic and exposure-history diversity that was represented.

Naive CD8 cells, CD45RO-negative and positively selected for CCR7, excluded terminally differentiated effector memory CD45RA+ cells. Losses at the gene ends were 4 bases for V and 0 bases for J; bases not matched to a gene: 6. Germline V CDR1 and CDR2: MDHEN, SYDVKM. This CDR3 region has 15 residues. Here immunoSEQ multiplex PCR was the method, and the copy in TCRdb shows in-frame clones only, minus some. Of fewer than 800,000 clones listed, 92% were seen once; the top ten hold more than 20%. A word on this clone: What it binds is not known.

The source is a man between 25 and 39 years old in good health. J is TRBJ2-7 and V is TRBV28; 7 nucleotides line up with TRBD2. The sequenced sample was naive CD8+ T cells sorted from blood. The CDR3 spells CASSYRAGSSYEQYF. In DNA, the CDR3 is TGTGCCAGCAGTTACCGAGCGGGAAGCTCCTACGAGCAGTACTTC.